This T cell receptor beta chain came from a study of cytomegalovirus exposure and HLA in healthy donors. About the research overall: It was reported in a later analysis that the same platform had been used for the 100 to 150 validation repertoires as for the 666 first-cohort repertoires.

General study results and limits: High specificity and sensitivity for cytomegalovirus status were reported for the classifier. A few chains linked to CMV were shown in vitro to be specific for CMV antigens. Cytomegalovirus association was listed for about 160 TCR beta chains.

TCRdb's table, derived via immunoSEQ multiplex PCR, lists solely in-frame clones and lacks some. Here the sample spans over 150,000 clones, approximately 87% being singletons. The CDR3 sequence is 15 residues long. Unmatched junction bases numbered 4, after V lost 3 bases and J lost 3 bases. Germline CDR1 and CDR2: LGHNA and YNFKEQ. This clone has a handful of counts. Its cognate antigen is unknown. The specimen was PBMCs. This chain connects TRBV4-2 to TRBJ1-2, with 10 bases aligning to TRBD1. This TCR derives from a woman in her twenties or thirties in good health and CMV-seronegative. The DNA of the CDR3 is TGTGCCAGCAGCCATACGACAGGGGGCGACTATGGCTACACCTTC. Protein sequence: CASSHTTGGDYGYTF.